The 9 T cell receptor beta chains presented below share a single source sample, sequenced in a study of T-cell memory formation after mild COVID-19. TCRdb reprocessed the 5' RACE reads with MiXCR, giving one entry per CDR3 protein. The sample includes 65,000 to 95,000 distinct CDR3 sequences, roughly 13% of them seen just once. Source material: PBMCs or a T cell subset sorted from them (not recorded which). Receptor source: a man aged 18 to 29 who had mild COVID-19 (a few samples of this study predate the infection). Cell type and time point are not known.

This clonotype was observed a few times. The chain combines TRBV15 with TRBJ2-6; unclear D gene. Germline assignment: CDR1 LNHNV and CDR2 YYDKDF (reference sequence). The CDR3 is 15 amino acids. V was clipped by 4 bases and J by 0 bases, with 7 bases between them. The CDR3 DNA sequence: TGTGCCACCAGCACCCGGGTCTCTGGGGCCAACGTCCTGACTTTC. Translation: CATSTRVSGANVLTF.

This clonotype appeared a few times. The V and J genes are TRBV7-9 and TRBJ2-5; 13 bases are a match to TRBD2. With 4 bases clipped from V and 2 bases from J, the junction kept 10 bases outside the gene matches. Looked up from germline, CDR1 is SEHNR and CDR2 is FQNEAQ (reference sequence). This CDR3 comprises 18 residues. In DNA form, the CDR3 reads TGTGCCAGCAGCTCCCCGACTAGCGGGGGGTTCAGGCAAGAGACCCAGTACTTC. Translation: CASSSPTSGGFRQETQYF.

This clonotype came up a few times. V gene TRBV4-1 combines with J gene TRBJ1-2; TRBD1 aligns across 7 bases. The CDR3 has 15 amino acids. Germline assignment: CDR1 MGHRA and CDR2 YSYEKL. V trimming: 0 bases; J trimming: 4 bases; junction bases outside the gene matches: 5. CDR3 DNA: TGCGCCAGCAGCCAAGATGCGGGGACAGTCTATGGCTACACCTTC. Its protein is CASSQDAGTVYGYTF.

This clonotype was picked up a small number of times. The CDR3, as DNA: TGTGCCAGCAGCATAACCGGGACAGGGGACTACGAGCAGTACTTC. Encoded protein: CASSITGTGDYEQYF. This chain joins TRBV9 and TRBJ2-7; 10 nucleotides align to TRBD1. Germline lookup yields CDR1 SGDLS and CDR2 YYNGEE. CDR3 length equals 15 residues. Unmatched junction bases numbered 7, after V lost 4 bases and J lost 3 bases.

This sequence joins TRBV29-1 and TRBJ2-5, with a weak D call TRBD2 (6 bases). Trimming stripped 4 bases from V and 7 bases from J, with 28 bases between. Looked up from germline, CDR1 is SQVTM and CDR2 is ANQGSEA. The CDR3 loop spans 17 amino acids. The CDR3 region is CSVGGVKEAGPSGTQYF. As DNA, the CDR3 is TGCAGCGTTGGGGGTGTGAAGGAAGCGGGTCCCTCGGGGACCCAGTACTTC.

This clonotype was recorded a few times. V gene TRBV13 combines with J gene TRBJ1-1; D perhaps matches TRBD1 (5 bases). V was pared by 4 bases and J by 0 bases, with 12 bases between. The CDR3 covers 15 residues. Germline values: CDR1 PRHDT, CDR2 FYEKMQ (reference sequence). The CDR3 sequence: CASSSPGGMNTEAFF. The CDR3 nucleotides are TGTGCCAGCAGCTCGCCGGGGGGGATGAACACTGAAGCTTTCTTT.

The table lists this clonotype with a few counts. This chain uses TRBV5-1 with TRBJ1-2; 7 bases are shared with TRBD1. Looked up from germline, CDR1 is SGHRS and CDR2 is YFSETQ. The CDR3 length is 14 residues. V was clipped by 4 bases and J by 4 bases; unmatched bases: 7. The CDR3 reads CASSERQGTYGYTF. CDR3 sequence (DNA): TGCGCCAGCAGCGAAAGACAGGGTACCTATGGCTACACCTTC. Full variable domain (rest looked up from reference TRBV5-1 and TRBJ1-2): KAGVTQTPRYLIKTRGQQVTLSCSPISGHRSVSWYQQTPGQGLQFLFEYFSETQRNKGNFPGRFSGRQFSNSRSEMNVSTLELGDSALYLCASSERQGTYGYTFGSGTRLTVV.

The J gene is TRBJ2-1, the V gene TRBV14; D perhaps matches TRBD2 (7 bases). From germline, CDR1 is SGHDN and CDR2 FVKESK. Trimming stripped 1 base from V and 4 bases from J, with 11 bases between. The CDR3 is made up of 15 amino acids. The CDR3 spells CASSQGGGQYNEQFF. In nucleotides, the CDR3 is TGTGCCAGCAGCCAAGGCGGGGGCCAGTACAATGAGCAGTTCTTC.

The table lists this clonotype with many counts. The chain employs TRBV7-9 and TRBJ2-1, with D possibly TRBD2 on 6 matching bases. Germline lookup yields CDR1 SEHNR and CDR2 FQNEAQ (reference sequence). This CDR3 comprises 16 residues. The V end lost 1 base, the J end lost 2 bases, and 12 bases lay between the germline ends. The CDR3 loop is CASSLVDGGTYNEQFF. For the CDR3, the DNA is TGTGCCAGCAGCTTAGTAGATGGGGGGACCTACAATGAGCAGTTCTTC.